These 26 T cell receptor beta chains were sequenced from one sample in a study of T cell repertoires in urothelial bladder cancer. TCRdb's table, derived via immunoSEQ multiplex PCR, lists solely in-frame clones and lacks some. The sample yields around 12,000 clones, about two thirds seen once. Sequencing input: tumor-infiltrating cells from bladder cancer. The receptors here all came from a human donor with a benign inflammatory bladder lesion.

This clone appeared a few times. V is TRBV10-2 and J is TRBJ2-1; 7 bases line up with TRBD2. V shed 3 bases and J 6 bases; nucleotides not matched to a gene: 17. The CDR3 totals 18 residues. Germline V gene lookup returns CDR1 WSHSY and CDR2 SAAADI. The CDR3 region is CASSEPWEGPRGINEQFF. Written as DNA, the CDR3 is TGCGCCAGCAGTGAACCCTGGGAGGGCCCCCGCGGGATCAATGAGCAGTTCTTC.

V is TRBV5-1 and J is TRBJ2-7; TRBD1 matches 7 bases. The germline V gene encodes CDR1 SGHRS and CDR2 YFSETQ. CDR3 size: 13 residues. The J segment lost 4 bases and the V segment lost 4 bases, leaving 5 bases of the junction unmatched. CDR3 region: CASSITGDYEQYF. The CDR3, as DNA: TGCGCCAGCAGCATAACAGGGGATTACGAGCAGTACTTC.

The rearrangement links TRBV11-1 to TRBJ2-6; D is unclear. The ends were cut back, 3 bases at V and 0 bases at J, with 3 bases in the middle. The CDR3 covers 14 residues. Germline assignment: CDR1 SGHAT and CDR2 FQDESV (reference sequence). CDR3: CASSFSSGANVLTF. DNA of the CDR3: TGTGCCAGCAGCTTCAGCTCTGGGGCCAACGTCCTGACTTTC.

With respect to this clone: As the CDR3 is not closed by the conserved phenylalanine or tryptophan, this likely results from a read error. This chain joins TRBV25-1 and TRBJ1-6, with 7 nucleotides matching TRBD1. Germline CDR1 is MGHDK and CDR2 is SYGVNS. With V trimmed by 4 bases and J by 9 bases, 3 bases remained unmatched. The CDR3 loop spans 13 amino acids. Here the CDR3 DNA reads TGTGCCAGCAGTGGTAACAGGGGTTCACCCCTCCACCTT. Translated, it gives CASSGNRGSPLHL.

In this sample, this clone turned up once. The V gene is TRBV5-6, the J gene TRBJ2-7; TRBD1 is a possible D gene (5 bases). The CDR3 loop spans 15 amino acids. The V gene lost 3 bases and the J gene lost 0 bases, with 13 bases spanning the gap. The germline gives CDR1 SGHDT, CDR2 YYEEEE. CDR3 coding DNA: TGTGCCAGCAGCTCCCTGCCTGACAGCTCCTACGAGCAGTACTTC. This translates into CASSSLPDSSYEQYF.

V is TRBV5-1 and J is TRBJ1-1; D may be TRBD1 (5 bases). CDR3 length: 14 amino acids. Between the trimmed V and J ends, which lost 7 bases and 0 bases, there was a span of 13 bases. In germline, CDR1 is SGHRS, CDR2 YFSETQ. Here the CDR3 reads CASRPLQVNTEAFF. CDR3 coding DNA: TGCGCCAGCCGGCCCTTACAGGTGAACACTGAAGCTTTCTTT.

The chain recombines TRBV9 with TRBJ1-6; D gene ambiguous. This CDR3 region has 14 residues. In germline, CDR1 is SGDLS, CDR2 YYNGEE. V gave up 4 bases and J gave up 6 bases, with 11 bases separating them. The CDR3 region has the DNA TGTGCCAGCAGCCTAGAGGAGGTTAATTCACCCCTCCACTTT. Translated: CASSLEEVNSPLHF.

J is TRBJ1-2 and V is TRBV2; D possibly corresponds to TRBD1 (5 bases). CDR1 is SNHLY and CDR2 is FYNNEI in the germline V gene. Between the trimmed V and J ends, which lost 6 bases and 4 bases, there was a span of 15 bases. The CDR3 totals 14 residues. CDR3 nucleotides: TGTGCCAGCAGGCGTATGGGACCGAGCTATGGCTACACCTTC. Its translation: CASRRMGPSYGYTF.

This clone was detected only once. This sequence joins TRBV18 and TRBJ1-4; TRBD1 matches 7 bases. The V gene's germline CDR1 is KGHSH and CDR2 LQKENI. Trimming took 4 bases from V and 8 from J; bases not matched to a gene: 7. The CDR3 contains 14 residues. The chain's CDR3 is CASSRTGHGEKLFF. For the CDR3, the DNA is TGTGCCAGCTCACGGACAGGCCATGGGGAAAAACTGTTTTTT.

The V call is TRBV30, the J call TRBJ2-1; 8 positions match TRBD2. The germline V gene encodes CDR1 GTSNPN and CDR2 SVGIG (reference sequence). Trimming removed 0 bases from V and 9 bases from J; junction bases left unmatched: 1. This CDR3 comprises 12 residues. The DNA for the CDR3 is TGTGCCTGGAGTGTACGGGGGGGTGAGCAGTTCTTC. It yields the protein CAWSVRGGEQFF. Together with reference TRBV30 and TRBJ2-1, the CDR3 gives the full variable domain: SQTIHQWPATLVQPVGSPLSLECTVEGTSNPNLYWYRQAAGRGLQLLFYSVGIGQISSEVPQNLSASRPQDRQFILSSKKLLLSDSGFYLCAWSVRGGEQFFGPGTRLTVL.

The V and J genes are TRBV29-1 and TRBJ1-2, with 10 bases matching TRBD1. CDR1 is SQVTM, CDR2 ANQGSEA, per germline. The CDR3 loop spans 16 amino acids. The V gene end was trimmed by 1 base and the J gene end by 2 bases; junction bases not matched to a gene: 7. DNA of the CDR3: TGCAGCGTTGAAGCCGGGACAGGGGCAAAAAACTATGGCTACACCTTC. Its translation is CSVEAGTGAKNYGYTF.

V is TRBV12-5 and J is TRBJ2-7, with TRBD1 identical over 7 bases. From germline, CDR1 is LGHNT and CDR2 FRNRAP. The CDR3 runs to 16 residues. V lost 1 base, J lost 3 bases, and 9 bases stayed unmatched. The CDR3 sequence is CASGLAGTTGFYEQYF. CDR3 bases: TGTGCTAGTGGTTTGGCCGGAACGACAGGGTTCTACGAGCAGTACTTC.

The rearrangement joins TRBV4-3 to TRBJ1-1, with TRBD1 identical over 8 bases. The V gene end was trimmed by 4 bases and the J gene end by 8 bases; junction bases not matched to a gene: 0. The CDR3 totals 11 residues. The germline gives CDR1 LGHNA, CDR2 YSLEER. The DNA of the CDR3 is TGCGCCAGCAGCCGGGACAGGGAAGCTTTCTTT. This sequence encodes CASSRDREAFF.

The chain combines TRBV5-1 with TRBJ2-7; 9 bases are shared with TRBD1. The length of the CDR3 is 14 residues. J was trimmed by 6 bases and V by 4 bases; bases with no gene match: 8. Germline V lookup: CDR1 SGHRS, CDR2 YFSETQ. The CDR3 region is CASSIQGASGEQYF. The CDR3 DNA sequence: TGCGCCAGCAGCATACAGGGGGCATCGGGCGAGCAGTACTTC.

Here the CDR3 reads CASSRDVAKNIQYF. In DNA form, the CDR3 reads TGTGCCAGCAGTCGGGACGTAGCCAAAAACATTCAGTACTTC. This sequence joins TRBV6-6 and TRBJ2-4; either TRBD1 or TRBD2 may supply D (5 bases each). Trimming cost V 5 bases and J 0 bases, with 8 bases left between them. This CDR3 is 14 amino acids long. Germline V gene sequence: CDR1 MNHNY, CDR2 SVGAGI (reference sequence).

This clone was observed once. This chain joins TRBV5-1 and TRBJ2-3, with 7 nucleotides matching TRBD2. The CDR3 length is 16 residues. Looked up from germline, CDR1 is SGHRS and CDR2 is YFSETQ. J was trimmed by 0 bases and V by 1 base; bases with no gene match: 5. Here the CDR3 DNA reads TGCGCCAGCAGCTTGAGAACGGGGGGTAGCACAGATACGCAGTATTTT. It is translated as CASSLRTGGSTDTQYF.

V is TRBV4-1 and J is TRBJ2-1; D not resolved. Trimming took off 7 bases at V and 9 bases at J, with 19 bases between the two ends. Germline V gene lookup returns CDR1 MGHRA and CDR2 YSYEKL. CDR3 length: 14 residues. The CDR3 nucleotides are TGCGCCAGCACCTCCCTGGACCGTTGGGGTGAGCAGTTCTTC. Translating gives CASTSLDRWGEQFF.

The rearrangement links TRBV29-1 to TRBJ1-3, with 8 bases identical to TRBD1. J lost 4 bases, V lost 6 bases, and 8 bases had no gene match. The V gene's germline CDR1 is SQVTM and CDR2 ANQGSEA. This CDR3 region has 14 residues. The CDR3 DNA sequence: TGCAGCGTCCAGGGGGCGGTGGCAGGAAACACCATATATTTT. Protein: CSVQGAVAGNTIYF. The full variable domain, rest sourced from reference TRBV29-1 and TRBJ1-3, is SAVISQKPSRDICQRGTSLTIQCQVDSQVTMMFWYRQQPGQSLTLIATANQGSEATYESGFVIDKFPISRPNLTFSTLTVSNMSPEDSSIYLCSVQGAVAGNTIYFGEGSWLTVV.

The sample holds a few counts of this clone. The chain recombines TRBV25-1 with TRBJ2-1; D unresolved. Germline CDR1 MGHDK, CDR2 SYGVNS. This CDR3 contains 16 residues. V was shortened by 6 bases and J by 0 bases, with 15 bases between the two germline ends. CDR3 amino acids: CASSGRKRISYNEQFF. The CDR3 nucleotides read TGTGCCAGCAGCGGCCGAAAGCGCATCTCCTACAATGAGCAGTTCTTC.

V gene TRBV6-6 combines with J gene TRBJ2-3; D may be TRBD2 (6 bases). Germline loops: CDR1 MNHNY, CDR2 SVGAGI (reference sequence). Trimming shortened V by 2 bases and J by 2 bases, and 11 bases separated the two germline ends. The CDR3 covers 15 residues. CDR3 coding DNA: TGTGCCAGCAGTTACATGGCGGGATTCACAGATACGCAGTATTTT. Its translation: CASSYMAGFTDTQYF.

The V gene is TRBV7-3, the J gene TRBJ2-3; weak D call: TRBD2 (7 bases). Germline-derived CDR1 and CDR2 are SGHTA and FQGTGA. This CDR3 comprises 16 residues. The ends were cut back, 4 bases at V and 2 bases at J, with 16 bases in the middle. The CDR3 spells CASSSGAGADTDTQYF. As DNA, the CDR3 is TGTGCCAGCAGCTCAGGGGCGGGGGCCGACACAGATACGCAGTATTTT.

This sequence joins TRBV27 and TRBJ2-1; 8 bases match TRBD2. This CDR3 is 14 amino acids long. J was trimmed by 5 bases and V by 10 bases; bases with no gene match: 10. The V gene's germline CDR1 is MNHEY and CDR2 SMNVEV (reference sequence). This CDR3 is CATRRAGGDNEQFF. The CDR3 DNA follows: TGTGCCACCAGGCGAGCCGGGGGGGACAATGAGCAGTTCTTC.

The V call is TRBV6-5, the J call TRBJ2-1; D is tentatively TRBD1 or TRBD2 (5 bases each). The germline V and J ends were trimmed by 6 bases and 9 bases, with 15 bases remaining between them. The CDR3 has 13 residues. Germline lookup yields CDR1 MNHEY and CDR2 SVGAGI. In nucleotides, the CDR3 is TGTGCCAGCAGGGCGAGGGGATGGAGTGAGCAGTTCTTC. As protein: CASRARGWSEQFF.

This clone was counted once. The chain combines TRBV27 with TRBJ1-5; D gene unclear. Trimming stripped 5 bases from V and 0 bases from J, with 17 bases between. Germline CDR1 and CDR2: MNHEY and SMNVEV (reference sequence). The CDR3 is 17 amino acids. This CDR3 reads CASSRNAGGYSNQPQHF. CDR3 DNA sequence: TGTGCCAGCAGTCGTAACGCGGGTGGATATAGCAATCAGCCCCAGCATTTT.

The rearrangement joins TRBV2 to TRBJ2-3, with TRBD1 matching over 7 bases. CDR1 and CDR2 (germline): SNHLY, FYNNEI. The CDR3 has 13 residues. With V trimmed by 1 base and J by 9 bases, 4 bases remained unmatched. CDR3 sequence (DNA): TGTGCCAGCAGTGAAGACAGGGGTTGGACGCAGTATTTT. This encodes CASSEDRGWTQYF.

This clone occurred once. The V gene is TRBV6-6, the J gene TRBJ2-7, with 9 positions matching TRBD2. Germline CDR1 and CDR2: MNHNY and SVGAGI (reference sequence). There are 14 residues in the CDR3. Trimming took 9 bases from V and 2 from J; bases not matched to a gene: 8. CDR3 DNA: TGTGCCAGTCGACGCGGGGGGGCCACCTACGAGCAGTACTTC. It translates to CASRRGGATYEQYF.